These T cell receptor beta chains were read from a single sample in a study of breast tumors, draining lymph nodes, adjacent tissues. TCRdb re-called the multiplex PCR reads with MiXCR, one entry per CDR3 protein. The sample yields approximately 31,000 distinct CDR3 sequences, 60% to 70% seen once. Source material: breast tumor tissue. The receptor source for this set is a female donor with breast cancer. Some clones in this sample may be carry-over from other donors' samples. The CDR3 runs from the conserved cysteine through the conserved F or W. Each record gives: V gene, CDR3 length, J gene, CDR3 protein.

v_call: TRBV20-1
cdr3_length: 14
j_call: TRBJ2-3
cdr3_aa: CSGKAGPSTDTQYF

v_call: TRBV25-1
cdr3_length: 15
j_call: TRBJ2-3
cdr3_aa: CASSEQGFQTDTQYF

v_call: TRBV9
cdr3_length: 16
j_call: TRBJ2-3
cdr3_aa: CASSSGSRAHTDTQYF

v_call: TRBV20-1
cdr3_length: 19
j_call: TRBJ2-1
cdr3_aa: CSALSASGGGAITNNEQFF

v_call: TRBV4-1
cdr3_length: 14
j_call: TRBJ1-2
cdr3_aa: CASSQDGINYGYTF

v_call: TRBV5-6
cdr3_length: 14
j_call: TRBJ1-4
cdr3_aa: CASSWSPTGGELFF

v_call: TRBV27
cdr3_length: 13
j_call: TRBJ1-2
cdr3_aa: CASSEKGGYGYTF

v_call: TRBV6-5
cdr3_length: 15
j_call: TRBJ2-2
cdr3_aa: CASSHSTMGPGELFF

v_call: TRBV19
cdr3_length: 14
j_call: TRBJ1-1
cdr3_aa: CASSIGAANTEAFF

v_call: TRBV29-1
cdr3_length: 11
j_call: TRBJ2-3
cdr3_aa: CSGYGRGAQYF

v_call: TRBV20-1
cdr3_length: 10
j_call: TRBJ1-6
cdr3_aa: CSANGPPLHF

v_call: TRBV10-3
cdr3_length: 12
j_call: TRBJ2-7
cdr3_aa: CAISVGGSEQYF

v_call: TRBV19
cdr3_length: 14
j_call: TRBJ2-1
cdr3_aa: CASSIGPFLYEQFF

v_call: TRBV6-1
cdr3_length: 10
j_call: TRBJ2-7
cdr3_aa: CASSFYEQYF

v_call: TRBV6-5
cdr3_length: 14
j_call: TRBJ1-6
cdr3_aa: CASRRDGLNSPLHF

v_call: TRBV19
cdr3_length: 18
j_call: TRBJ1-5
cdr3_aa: CASSTGPTRDLSNQPQHF

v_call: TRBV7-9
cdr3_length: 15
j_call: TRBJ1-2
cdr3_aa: CASSHVDGFYYGYTF

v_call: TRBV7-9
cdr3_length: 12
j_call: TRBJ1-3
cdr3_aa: CASSLIGNTIYF

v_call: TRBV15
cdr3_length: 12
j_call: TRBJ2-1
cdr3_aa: CATSRGGDEQFF

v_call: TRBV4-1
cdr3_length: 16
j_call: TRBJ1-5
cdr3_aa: CASSQSGGVGLQPQHF

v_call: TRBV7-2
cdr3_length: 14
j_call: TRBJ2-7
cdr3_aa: CASSRDGNSYEQYF

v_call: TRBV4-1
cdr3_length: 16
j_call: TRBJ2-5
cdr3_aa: CASSQDMALGTETQYF

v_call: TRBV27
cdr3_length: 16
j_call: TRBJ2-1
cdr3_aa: CASSPDFFTGGDEQFF

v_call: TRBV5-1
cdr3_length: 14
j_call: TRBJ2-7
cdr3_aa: CASKTSGDSYEQYF

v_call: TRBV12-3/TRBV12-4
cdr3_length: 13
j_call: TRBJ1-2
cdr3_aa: CASRLTGDYGYTF

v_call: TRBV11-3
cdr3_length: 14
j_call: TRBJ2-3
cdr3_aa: CASSSTGVVDTQYF

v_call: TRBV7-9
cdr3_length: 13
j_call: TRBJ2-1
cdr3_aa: CASSHPGGNEQFF

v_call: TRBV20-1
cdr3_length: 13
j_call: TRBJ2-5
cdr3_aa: CSARLGRAKTQYF

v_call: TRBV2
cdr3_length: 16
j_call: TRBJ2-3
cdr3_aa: CASSWRTSGRADTQYF

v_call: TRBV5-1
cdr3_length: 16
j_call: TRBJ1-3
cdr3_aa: CASSLGLVSSGNTIYF

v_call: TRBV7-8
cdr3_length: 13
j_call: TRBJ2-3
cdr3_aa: CASSLATGDTQYF

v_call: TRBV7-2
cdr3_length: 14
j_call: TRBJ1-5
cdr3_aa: CASSFPGASQPQHF

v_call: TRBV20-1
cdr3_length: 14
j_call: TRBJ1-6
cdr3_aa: CSARGSSYNSPLHF

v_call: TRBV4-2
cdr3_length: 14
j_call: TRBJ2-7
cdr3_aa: CASSQEALSYEQYF

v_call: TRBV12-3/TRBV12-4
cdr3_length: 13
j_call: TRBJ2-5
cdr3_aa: CASTQRQGETQYF

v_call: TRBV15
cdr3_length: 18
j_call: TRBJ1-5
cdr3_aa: CATSRVTGGVGSNQPQHF

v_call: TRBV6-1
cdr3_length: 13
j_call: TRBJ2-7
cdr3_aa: CASSRDRTYEQYF

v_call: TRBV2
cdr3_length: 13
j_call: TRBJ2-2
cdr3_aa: CASSEPGTGELFF

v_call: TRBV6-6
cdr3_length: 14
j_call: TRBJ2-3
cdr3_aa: CASSHGDRKDTQYF

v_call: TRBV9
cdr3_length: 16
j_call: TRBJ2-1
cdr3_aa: CASSEWDRVPHNEQFF

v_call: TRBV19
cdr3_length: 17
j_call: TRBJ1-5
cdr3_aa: CASRGGDGYNSNQPQHF

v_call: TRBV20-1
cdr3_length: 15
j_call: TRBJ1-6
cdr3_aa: CSARWGDRPNSPLHF

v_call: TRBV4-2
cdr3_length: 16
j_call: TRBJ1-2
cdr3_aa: CASSHIGQGASYGYTF

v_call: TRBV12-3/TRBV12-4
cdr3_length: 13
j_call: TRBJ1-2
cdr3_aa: CASSPGTFDGYTF

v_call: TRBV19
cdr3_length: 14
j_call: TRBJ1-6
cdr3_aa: CASGRGLYNSPLHF

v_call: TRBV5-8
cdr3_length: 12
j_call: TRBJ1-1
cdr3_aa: CASGEGDTEAFF

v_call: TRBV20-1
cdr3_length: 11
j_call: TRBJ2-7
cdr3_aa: CSARFLYEQSF

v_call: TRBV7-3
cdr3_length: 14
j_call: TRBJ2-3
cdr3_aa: CASSPFGGSDTQYF

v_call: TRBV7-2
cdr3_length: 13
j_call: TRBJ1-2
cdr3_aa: CASSLTSVRGYTF

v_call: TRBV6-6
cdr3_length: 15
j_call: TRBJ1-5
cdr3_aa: CASSPLRDSRKTQHF

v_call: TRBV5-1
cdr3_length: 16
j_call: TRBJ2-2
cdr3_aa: CASSLIGGQNTGELFF

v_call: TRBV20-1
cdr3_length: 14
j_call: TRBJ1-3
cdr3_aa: CSASLGVSGTTIYF

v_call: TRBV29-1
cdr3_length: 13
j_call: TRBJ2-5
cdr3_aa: CSVGGTPRGTQYF

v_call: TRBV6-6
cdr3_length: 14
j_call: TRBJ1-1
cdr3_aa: CASSFRGGDTEAFF

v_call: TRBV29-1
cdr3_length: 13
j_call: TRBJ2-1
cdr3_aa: CSVPGGGYNEQFF